This T cell receptor beta chain was profiled in a study of CD8 T cells in Susac syndrome. On the study more broadly: Patients with Susac syndrome were therapy-naive, taking corticosteroids, with some also receiving intravenous immunoglobulin, or taking intravenous immunoglobulin alone at the time their blood was drawn. Regarding the study as a whole: Repertoires of Susac syndrome CD4+ T cells lacked clonal expansion.

Germline CDR1 DFQATT, CDR2 SNEGSKA (reference sequence). V lost 5 bases and J lost 5, with 25 bases in between. The CDR3 contains 17 residues. It was with random hexamers that about 0.45 to 1 ug RNA was reverse transcribed. TCRdb used MiXCR to reprocess the immunoSEQ multiplex PCR reads, holding one entry per CDR3 protein. This sample has about 180,000 distinct CDR3 sequences, with about 95% found just once. In regard to this clonotype: Its antigen is as yet unknown.

Sequencing of TCR beta drew on CD8+ and CD4+ T cells from blood. Patients with Susac syndrome met diagnostic criteria that were recently defined for definite or probable disease. The source of this sequence is a human donor with Susac syndrome. The sample was CD4+ T cells from PBMCs. The chain has TRBV20-1 and TRBJ2-1; D possibly uses TRBD1 or TRBD2 (5 bases each). CDR3 sequence (DNA): TGCAGTGCTCCTCGTCCGGGACGACTTTTCGTTGACAATGAGCAGTTCTTC. Encoded protein: CSAPRPGRLFVDNEQFF.